This T cell receptor (beta chain) was sequenced for a study of T cell responses to AZD1222 COVID-19 vaccine. Repertoires were generated with immunoSEQ multiplex PCR, while TCRdb's copy carries only in-frame clones and drops some. Seen here are 90,000 to 100,000 clones, around nine tenths observed once, and the top ten hold 2.5% to 3%. Worth noting for this clone: Its target is unknown.

The CDR3 loop spans 15 amino acids. Trimming took 3 bases from V and 3 from J, leaving 14 bases between them. Looked up from germline, CDR1 is MNHEY and CDR2 is SMNVEV (reference sequence). Findings of the study overall: Increases in Spike-specific TCR breadth and depth were seen after two AZD1222 doses. Within unmutated variant regions lay the reported targets of nearly half of spike-specific TCRs. Spike as a whole was targeted by vaccine-associated CD4 TCRs, dominant at 160-218 and 743-854.

The specimen was peripheral blood, collected on day 0 of AZD1222 vaccination. The source is an adult in good health. The J gene is TRBJ1-1, the V gene TRBV27, with a possible D match to TRBD1 (5 bases). The DNA of the CDR3 is TGTGCCAGCAGTTTCTCGACCGCAGGGTACACTGAAGCTTTCTTT. Protein sequence: CASSFSTAGYTEAFF.